A single sample is the source of the 31 T cell receptor beta chains below, sequenced in a study of blood T cell repertoires in COVID-19. Here immunoSEQ multiplex PCR was the method, and the copy in TCRdb shows in-frame clones only, minus some. Of 120,000 to 150,000 clones listed, under 80% are singletons. Sequences were obtained from peripheral blood. All receptors come from an elderly man with acute or convalescent COVID-19.

This clone was observed once. This chain links TRBV11-2 with TRBJ2-7, with D hard to call. V was cut by 5 bases and J by 4 bases, with 21 bases left in between. Germline V gene lookup returns CDR1 SGHAT and CDR2 FQNNGV. The CDR3 spans 16 residues. Here the CDR3 reads CASSPLGLPWAYEQYF. The CDR3 DNA reads TGTGCCAGCAGCCCGCTTGGCCTCCCTTGGGCGTACGAGCAGTACTTC.

The genes are TRBV6-2 or TRBV6-3 and TRBJ1-5; TRBD1 is a possible D gene (5 bases). V lost 6 bases and J 2 bases, leaving 20 bases between the germline ends. Germline values: CDR1 MNHEY, CDR2 SVGEGT. This CDR3 has 17 amino acids. For the CDR3, the DNA is TGTGCCAGCAGGTACGAGCAGGGTGTGGTGCGCAATCAGCCCCAGCATTTT. Translating it yields CASRYEQGVVRNQPQHF.

The V gene is TRBV28, the J gene TRBJ2-7, with a weak D call TRBD1 (6 bases). V shed 4 bases and J shed 4 bases, with 20 bases lying between them. The CDR3 has 16 amino acids. CDR1 and CDR2 from the germline V gene are MDHEN and SYDVKM. The CDR3 DNA reads as TGTGCCAGCAGTTGGGGTGTTGGGGGCGCCGGGTACGAGCAGTACTTC. The encoded protein is CASSWGVGGAGYEQYF.

V is TRBV18 and J is TRBJ2-3, with D possibly TRBD1 on 5 matching bases. The CDR3 is 13 residues long. Per the germline V gene, CDR1 is KGHSH and CDR2 is LQKENI. Trimming cost V 4 bases and J 1 base, with 6 bases left between them. This CDR3 reads CASSLGGTDTQYF. Here the CDR3 DNA reads TGTGCCAGCTCACTAGGGGGCACAGATACGCAGTATTTT.

The chain is built from TRBV7-2 and TRBJ1-1; D might be TRBD1 (6 bases). The V end lost 3 bases, the J end lost 2 bases, and 10 bases lay between the germline ends. There are 14 residues in the CDR3. Germline V gene data show CDR1 as SGHTA and CDR2 as FQGNSA. As DNA, the CDR3 is TGTGCCAGCAGCTTGTACAGGGCTAACACTGAAGCTTTCTTT. This sequence encodes CASSLYRANTEAFF.

The V gene is TRBV6-2 or TRBV6-3, the J gene TRBJ2-1, with 11 bases aligning to TRBD2. The germline CDR1 and CDR2 sequences are MNHEY and SVGEGT. The CDR3 extends over 15 amino acids. Germline trimming cut 6 bases from V and 5 bases from J; bases unmatched to any gene: 6. The CDR3 nucleotides read TGTGCCAGCAGCACCGGGACTAGCGGAAACAATGAGCAGTTCTTC. Translated, it gives CASSTGTSGNNEQFF.

V and J are TRBV9 and TRBJ1-1, with a possible D match to TRBD1 (5 bases). The CDR3 runs 13 residues. Germline V CDR1 and CDR2: SGDLS, YYNGEE. V was shortened by 1 base and J by 8 bases, with 12 bases between the two germline ends. The CDR3 protein is CASSVSAWTEAFF. CDR3 sequence (DNA): TGTGCCAGCAGCGTATCGGCCTGGACAGAAGCTTTCTTT.

This rearrangement joins TRBV19 to TRBJ1-3, with unresolved D. V was trimmed by 3 bases and J by 0 bases, leaving 9 bases between them. The CDR3 spans 15 residues. Per germline, CDR1 LNHDA and CDR2 SQIVND (reference sequence). In nucleotides, the CDR3 is TGTGCCAGTAGTATTTCAGGTGGCTCTGGAAACACCATATATTTT. It yields the protein CASSISGGSGNTIYF.

This clone was picked up a small number of times. The rearrangement joins TRBV12-5 to TRBJ2-7; TRBD1 matches 8 bases. Germline assignment: CDR1 LGHNT and CDR2 FRNRAP. The J segment lost 4 bases and the V segment lost 5 bases, leaving 7 bases of the junction unmatched. This CDR3 has 14 residues. This chain's CDR3 is CASGPGQGGYEQYF. In DNA form, the CDR3 reads TGTGCTAGTGGTCCCGGACAGGGTGGTTACGAGCAGTACTTC.

The chain couples TRBV30 to TRBJ1-1; tentative D call: TRBD1 (6 bases). Trimming took off 0 bases at V and 4 bases at J, with 18 bases between the two ends. CDR1 is GTSNPN and CDR2 is SVGIG in the germline V gene (reference sequence). CDR3 length: 16 amino acids. This CDR3 reads CAWSVSLGRGSTEAFF. The CDR3 nucleotides read TGTGCCTGGAGTGTAAGTTTGGGCAGGGGAAGCACTGAAGCTTTCTTT.

The chain carries TRBV7-2 and TRBJ1-6, with D perhaps TRBD1 (5 bases). Germline V gene data show CDR1 as SGHTA and CDR2 as FQGNSA. V was clipped by 5 bases and J by 9 bases, with 11 bases between them. CDR3 length equals 13 residues. The DNA of the CDR3 is TGTGCCAGCAGCCCGGGGGGAGTTTCACCCCTCCACTTT. Translated: CASSPGGVSPLHF.

This clone appeared a few times. The chain is built from TRBV18 and TRBJ1-2; 8 bases are shared with TRBD1. This CDR3 has 15 residues. Per germline, CDR1 KGHSH and CDR2 LQKENI. V was pared by 5 bases and J by 1 base, with 6 bases of the junction left unmatched. The CDR3 loop reads CASSSQGAFNYGYTF. The CDR3 region has the DNA TGTGCCAGCTCATCCCAGGGGGCGTTTAACTATGGCTACACCTTC.

This sequence joins TRBV11-3 and TRBJ2-5, with 7 bases identical to TRBD1. J gave up 5 bases and V 8 bases, and 8 bases lay outside the gene matches. CDR3 length: 13 amino acids. From germline, CDR1 is SGHNT and CDR2 YENEEA. The CDR3 protein is CASQGQLGETQYF. In DNA form, the CDR3 reads TGTGCCAGCCAGGGACAGTTGGGGGAGACCCAGTACTTC.

The chain employs TRBV6-1 and TRBJ1-1, with D unresolved. V gave up 2 bases and J gave up 0 bases, with 10 bases separating them. Per the germline V gene, CDR1 is MNHNS and CDR2 is SASEGT. This CDR3 contains 15 residues. CDR3 sequence (DNA): TGTGCCAGCAGTGAATCTTACACCATGAACACTGAAGCTTTCTTT. This codes for CASSESYTMNTEAFF.

The CDR3 coding sequence is TGTGCCAGCAGCGTAGGACAGGGTAGTGGCTACACCTTC. Translated: CASSVGQGSGYTF. This chain connects TRBV9 to TRBJ1-2; 7 bases agree with TRBD1. V lost 0 bases and J lost 7; bases outside the gene matches: 3. This CDR3 has 13 amino acids. CDR1 is SGDLS and CDR2 is YYNGEE in the germline V gene.

The CDR3 region is CASRPRTGTNYGYTF. CDR3 nucleotide sequence: TGTGCCAGCAGACCGAGGACAGGGACTAACTATGGCTACACCTTC. J is TRBJ1-2 and V is TRBV2, with TRBD1 matching 8 bases. CDR1 SNHLY and CDR2 FYNNEI come from the germline V gene. V dropped 6 bases and J dropped 0; count of bases not matched to a gene: 6. This CDR3 comprises 15 residues.

J is TRBJ2-2 and V is TRBV5-1; 7 nucleotides align to TRBD1. The CDR3 length is 14 residues. The germline V gene has CDR1 SGHRS and CDR2 YFSETQ. V lost 0 bases to trimming and J lost 4 bases; unmatched junction nucleotides: 0. CDR3 amino acids: CASSLDRGTGELFF. CDR3 nucleotide sequence: TGCGCCAGCAGCTTGGACAGGGGCACCGGGGAGCTGTTTTTT.

The rearrangement links TRBV28 to TRBJ2-5; 7 bases line up with TRBD2. Germline V gene data show CDR1 as MDHEN and CDR2 as SYDVKM. The CDR3 is made up of 15 amino acids. V was clipped by 4 bases and J by 1 base; unmatched bases: 6. Written as DNA, the CDR3 is TGTGCCAGCAGTTCGGGGGGTCAGGCCCAAGAGACCCAGTACTTC. The encoded protein is CASSSGGQAQETQYF.

V usage is TRBV27 and J usage is TRBJ2-2; D unresolved. The CDR3 consists of 10 residues. V was trimmed by 10 bases and J by 5 bases, leaving 5 bases between them. Per germline, CDR1 MNHEY and CDR2 SMNVEV (reference sequence). The DNA of the CDR3 is TGTGCCACCCCGACCGGGGAGCTGTTTTTT. Encoded protein: CATPTGELFF.

This chain connects TRBV28 to TRBJ2-7, with 7 bases matching TRBD1. The germline V gene encodes CDR1 MDHEN and CDR2 SYDVKM. There are 13 residues in the CDR3. V lost 7 bases to trimming and J lost 5 bases; unmatched junction nucleotides: 8. CDR3 amino acids: CASNQGVRHEQYF. In DNA form, the CDR3 reads TGTGCCAGCAACCAGGGGGTTCGGCACGAGCAGTACTTC. Supplemented by reference TRBV28 and TRBJ2-7, the full variable domain reads DVKVTQSSRYLVKRTGEKVFLECVQDMDHENMFWYRQDPGLGLRLIYFSYDVKMKEKGDIPEGYSVSREKKERFSLILESASTNQTSMYLCASNQGVRHEQYFGPGTRLTVT.

This chain links TRBV28 with TRBJ2-3, with TRBD1 identical over 7 bases. The trim removed 6 bases at V and 1 base at J, leaving 4 bases unmatched. Per the germline V gene, CDR1 is MDHEN and CDR2 is SYDVKM. The CDR3 covers 14 residues. The CDR3: CASRRQGGTDTQYF. In DNA form, the CDR3 reads TGTGCCAGCAGGAGACAGGGCGGCACAGATACGCAGTATTTT.

The chain links TRBV2 to TRBJ1-1; TRBD1 might be the D (6 bases). The ends were cut back, 6 bases at V and 1 base at J, with 15 bases in the middle. Germline CDR1 SNHLY, CDR2 FYNNEI. The CDR3 is made up of 15 amino acids. CDR3 amino acids: CASSPPGAGNTEAFF. The CDR3 DNA sequence: TGTGCCAGCAGCCCCCCAGGGGCTGGGAACACTGAAGCTTTCTTT.

The chain carries TRBV2 and TRBJ1-6; D is possibly TRBD1 (5 bases). Germline V gene lookup returns CDR1 SNHLY and CDR2 FYNNEI. This CDR3 comprises 14 residues. V gave up 2 bases and J gave up 10 bases, with 12 bases separating them. The CDR3 protein is CASSESRAESPLHF. CDR3 coding DNA: TGTGCCAGCAGTGAAAGCAGGGCCGAGTCACCCCTCCACTTT.

The rearrangement uses TRBV12-2 and TRBJ1-4. TRBV12-2 is a pseudogene segment. The CDR3 loop spans 12 amino acids. The CDR3 is CASRPRVEKLFF. CDR3 nucleotide sequence: TGTGCAAGTCGCCCACGCGTTGAAAAACTGTTTTTT.

J is TRBJ2-3 and V is TRBV7-9, with D maybe TRBD2 (5 bases). There are 13 residues in the CDR3. Trimming shortened V by 9 bases and J by 4 bases, and 14 bases separated the two germline ends. Germline loops: CDR1 SEHNR, CDR2 FQNEAQ (reference sequence). The DNA of the CDR3 is TGTGCCAGTCTAACGTCGGGGTCAGATACGCAGTATTTT. Translating it yields CASLTSGSDTQYF.

V gene TRBV18 combines with J gene TRBJ1-5, with 7 nucleotides matching TRBD1. Germline V gives CDR1 KGHSH, CDR2 LQKENI. CDR3 length equals 13 residues. V shed 8 bases and J 2 bases; nucleotides not matched to a gene: 3. The CDR3 here is CASRQGGNQPQHF. The CDR3, as DNA: TGTGCCAGCCGCCAGGGGGGCAATCAGCCCCAGCATTTT.

This chain uses TRBV24-1 with TRBJ1-5, with 7 bases that match TRBD1. V gave up 3 bases and J gave up 0 bases; unmatched junction bases: 7. The CDR3 runs to 17 residues. Per germline, CDR1 KGHDR and CDR2 SFDVKD. CDR3 protein: CATSDPRTGGSNQPQHF. CDR3 bases: TGTGCCACCAGTGATCCCCGGACAGGAGGTAGCAATCAGCCCCAGCATTTT.

A few counts support this clone. The junction shows a germline mismatch at one end, possibly a read error. The chain couples TRBV7-9 to TRBJ1-1; D might be TRBD1 (5 bases). Germline lookup yields CDR1 SEHNR and CDR2 FQNEAQ (reference sequence). This CDR3 region has 12 residues. The CDR3 DNA follows: TGTGCCAGCAGCTTTATGGAGGGGAGTGGATCTTTT. This gives the protein CASSFMEGSGSF. The full variable domain, with the rest looked up from reference TRBV7-9 and TRBJ1-1, is DTGVSQNPRHKITKRGQNVTFRCDPISEHNRLYWYRQTLGQGPEFLTYFQNEAQLEKSRLLSDRFSAERPKGSFSTLEIQRTEQGDSAMYLCASSFMEGSGSFGQGTRLTVV.

The V gene is TRBV5-4, the J gene TRBJ2-7; 9 bases map to TRBD1. Germline-derived CDR1 and CDR2 are SGHNT and YYREEE (reference sequence). Unmatched junction bases numbered 6, after V lost 1 base and J lost 7 bases. This CDR3 region has 14 residues. The CDR3 region has the DNA TGTGCCAGCAGCTTGCAACAGGGGGCAAAGGAGCAGTACTTC. Amino acids: CASSLQQGAKEQYF.

This clone was counted a few times. V usage is TRBV5-1 and J usage is TRBJ2-3; TRBD2 matches at 7 bases. The germline V gene has CDR1 SGHRS and CDR2 YFSETQ. CDR3 length equals 14 residues. V shed 3 bases and J 3 bases; nucleotides not matched to a gene: 4. CDR3 nucleotide sequence: TGCGCCAGCAGCTGGGAGGGAAGAACAGATACGCAGTATTTT. Translating gives CASSWEGRTDTQYF. Variable domain in full (rest from reference TRBV5-1 and TRBJ2-3): KAGVTQTPRYLIKTRGQQVTLSCSPISGHRSVSWYQQTPGQGLQFLFEYFSETQRNKGNFPGRFSGRQFSNSRSEMNVSTLELGDSALYLCASSWEGRTDTQYFGPGTRLTVL.

The rearrangement joins TRBV5-8 to TRBJ1-4; 7 bases line up with TRBD1. CDR1 is SGHTS, CDR2 YDEGEE, per germline. Trimming at V came to 3 bases and at J to 5 bases, leaving 4 bases not matched to a gene. The CDR3 length is 14 residues. CDR3 sequence: CASSWGTENEKLFF. The CDR3 DNA sequence: TGTGCCAGCAGCTGGGGGACAGAAAATGAAAAACTGTTTTTT. Full variable domain (outside the CDR3, taken from reference TRBV5-8 and TRBJ1-4): EAGVTQSPTHLIKTRGQQATLRCSPISGHTSVYWYQQALGLGLQFLLWYDEGEERNRGNFPPRFSGRQFPNYSSELNVNALELEDSALYLCASSWGTENEKLFFGSGTQLSVL.